The T cell receptor beta chain described here comes from a study of T cell repertoires in cytomegalovirus infection. Study in general: Public TCR beta signatures indicated both CMV infection and matching HLA type. Study-wide results and caveats: HLA-C-restricted CMV-specific TCR beta clonotypes prevailed in the ex vivo response.

The germline V gene encodes CDR1 DFQATT and CDR2 SNEGSKA (reference sequence). The CDR3 contains 13 residues. The V end lost 1 base, the J end lost 2 bases, and 9 bases lay between the germline ends. The count of this clonotype is one. Its antigen is unidentified. TCRdb used MiXCR to reprocess the reads, holding one entry per CDR3 protein. This table has roughly 500,000 distinct CDR3 sequences, about 42% appearing once. This material consisted of cultured PBMCs, taken from culture after CMV antigen stimulation. This TCR derives from a human donor in good health (CMV status not recorded). Some clones in this sample may be carry-over from other donors' samples. The rearrangement uses TRBV20-1 and TRBJ2-7, with no clear D. CDR3 in amino acids: CSARAGGAYEQYF. For the CDR3, the DNA is TGCAGTGCTAGAGCGGGCGGAGCCTACGAGCAGTACTTC.